Listed below are T cell receptor beta chains from one sample, sequenced in a study of CD8+ T cells in alopecia areata. The repertoire was sequenced with immunoSEQ multiplex PCR; TCRdb's copy has only in-frame clones and lacks some. The sample shows 100,000 to 150,000 clones, approximately 58% of them seen only once. Sequencing was carried out using CD4+ T cells sorted from blood. The receptors stem from a human donor in good health. CDR3s include the opening cysteine and the closing phenylalanine or tryptophan. A D gene is named only where the DNA matches it firmly.

D gene	J gene	V gene	CDR3 protein	CDR3 DNA
-	TRBJ1-1	TRBV29-1	CSVAVQLMNTEAFF	TGCAGCGTTGCAGTACAGCTCATGAACACTGAAGCTTTCTTT
TRBD1	TRBJ2-7	TRBV11-1	CASSLGTGGIYEQYF	TGTGCCAGCAGCCTCGGGACAGGGGGCATCTACGAGCAGTACTTC
-	TRBJ1-6	TRBV13	CASSVGRGYNSPLHF	TGTGCCAGCAGCGTCGGCCGGGGGTATAATTCACCCCTCCACTTT
TRBD1	TRBJ1-2	TRBV27	CASSLGQGGSNYGYTF	TGTGCCAGCAGTTTGGGACAGGGGGGGTCTAACTATGGCTACACCTTC
-	TRBJ2-7	TRBV7-2	CASSLGRTAAYEQYF	TGTGCCAGCAGCTTAGGTCGGACCGCAGCTTACGAGCAGTACTTC
-	TRBJ1-6	TRBV28	CASRGGGRGDSPLHF	TGTGCCAGCAGGGGGGGCGGTAGGGGCGACTCACCCCTCCACTTT
TRBD1	TRBJ2-3	TRBV29-1	CSASGQGKGDTQYF	TGCAGCGCCTCTGGACAGGGGAAGGGGGATACGCAGTATTTT
-	TRBJ1-2	TRBV29-1	CSAASGTLYGYTF	TGCAGCGCCGCCTCCGGGACGCTCTATGGCTACACCTTC
-	TRBJ2-4	TRBV29-1	CSVERSDIQYF	TGCAGCGTTGAAAGGTCGGACATTCAGTACTTC
-	TRBJ2-5	TRBV19	CASSTQGVETQYF	TGTGCCAGTAGTACCCAGGGAGTGGAGACCCAGTACTTC